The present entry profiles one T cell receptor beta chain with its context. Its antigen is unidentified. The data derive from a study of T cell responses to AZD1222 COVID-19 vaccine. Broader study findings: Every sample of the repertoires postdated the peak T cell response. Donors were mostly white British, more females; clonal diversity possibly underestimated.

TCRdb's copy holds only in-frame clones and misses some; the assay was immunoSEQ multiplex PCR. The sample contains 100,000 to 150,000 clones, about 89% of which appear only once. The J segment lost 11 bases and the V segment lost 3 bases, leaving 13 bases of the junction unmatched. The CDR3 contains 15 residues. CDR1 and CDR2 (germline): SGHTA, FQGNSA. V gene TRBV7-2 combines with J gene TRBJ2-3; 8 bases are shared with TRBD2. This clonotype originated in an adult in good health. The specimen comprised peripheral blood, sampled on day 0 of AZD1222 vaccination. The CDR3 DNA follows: TGTGCCAGCAGCTTGCATCGAGGAATAGCGGGAAGGCAGTATTTT. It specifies CASSLHRGIAGRQYF.